The clone carrying this T cell receptor (beta chain) was observed at least ten times. Germline loops: CDR1 LNHDA, CDR2 SQIVND (reference sequence). The CDR3 loop spans 16 amino acids. Trimming took 5 bases from V and 6 from J; bases not matched to a gene: 14. Profiling relied on immunoSEQ multiplex PCR, and the TCRdb table lists in-frame clones only, not all of them. The repertoire consists of 9,500 to 15,000 clones, none detected only once. This specimen comes from a study of T cells after posttransplantation cyclophosphamide. The chain has TRBV19 and TRBJ2-7, with 9 bases matching TRBD2. The material sequenced was PBMCs. The TCR comes from a woman in her 40s in good health, CMV-negative, and a related stem cell transplant donor. The CDR3 sequence: CASSLTLAGSQREQYF. CDR3 coding DNA: TGTGCCAGTAGTTTGACGCTAGCGGGATCCCAACGCGAGCAGTACTTC.